A single T cell receptor beta chain is shown here with its context. In the source study's methods: Reference gene primer amplification in the assay estimated nucleated cell counts. Sequencing used immunoSEQ multiplex PCR; TCRdb keeps in-frame clones, though not all of them. That table is the source of V, J and clone size, and D and trimming were worked out from the DNA. The sample consists of around 230,000 clones, roughly nine tenths of them appearing once. This record belongs to a study of blood T cell repertoires in COVID-19. Study-wide context: The United States, Italy and Spain provided the acute and convalescent COVID-19 samples. The analysed material was cDNA or gDNA that came from T cells, B-cell-depleted T cells, or PBMCs.

V lost 5 bases, J lost 1 base, and 6 bases stayed unmatched. The CDR3 sequence is 15 residues long. Germline loops: CDR1 LNHDA, CDR2 SQIVND (reference sequence). What was sequenced was peripheral blood. The rearrangement links TRBV19 to TRBJ1-1; 8 nucleotides match TRBD1. This clonotype was obtained from a man aged 60 to 75 who had recovered from COVID-19. The CDR3 here is CASSRQGRGNTEAFF. The DNA for the CDR3 is TGTGCCAGTAGTCGACAGGGGCGCGGGAACACTGAAGCTTTCTTT.